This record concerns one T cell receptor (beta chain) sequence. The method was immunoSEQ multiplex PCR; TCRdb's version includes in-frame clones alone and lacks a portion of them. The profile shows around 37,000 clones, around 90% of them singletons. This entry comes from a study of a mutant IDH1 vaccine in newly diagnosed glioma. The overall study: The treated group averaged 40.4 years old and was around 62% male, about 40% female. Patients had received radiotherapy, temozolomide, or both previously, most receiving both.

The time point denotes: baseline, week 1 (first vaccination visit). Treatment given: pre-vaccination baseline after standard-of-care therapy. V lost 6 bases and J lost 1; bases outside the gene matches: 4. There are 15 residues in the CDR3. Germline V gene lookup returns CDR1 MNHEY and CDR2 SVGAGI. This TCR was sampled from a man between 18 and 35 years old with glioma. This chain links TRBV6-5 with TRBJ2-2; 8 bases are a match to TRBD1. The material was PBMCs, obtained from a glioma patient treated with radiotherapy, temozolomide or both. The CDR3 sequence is CASRTGTGNTGELFF. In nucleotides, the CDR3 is TGTGCCAGCAGGACCGGGACAGGGAACACCGGGGAGCTGTTTTTT.